This T cell receptor (beta chain) appears in the sequencing data of a study of radiotherapy plus CTLA-4 blockade in lung cancer. Assay: immunoSEQ multiplex PCR; the TCRdb copy retains only in-frame clones and omits some. Among about 19,000 clones listed, roughly 88% were seen once. The V gene's germline CDR1 is MNHEY and CDR2 SMNVEV (reference sequence). Unmatched junction bases numbered 3, after V lost 2 bases and J lost 8 bases. The CDR3 is 15 amino acids. This sample comprised peripheral blood, obtained from a patient treated with radiotherapy plus ipilimumab. The chain recombines TRBV27 with TRBJ2-1, with TRBD2 matching over 13 bases. This clonotype was sampled from a human donor with non-small cell lung cancer whose response to radiotherapy plus ipilimumab could not be evaluated. Written as DNA, the CDR3 is TGTGCCAGCAGTTTACCGGGACTAGCGGGATATGAGCAGTTCTTC. It translates to CASSLPGLAGYEQFF.